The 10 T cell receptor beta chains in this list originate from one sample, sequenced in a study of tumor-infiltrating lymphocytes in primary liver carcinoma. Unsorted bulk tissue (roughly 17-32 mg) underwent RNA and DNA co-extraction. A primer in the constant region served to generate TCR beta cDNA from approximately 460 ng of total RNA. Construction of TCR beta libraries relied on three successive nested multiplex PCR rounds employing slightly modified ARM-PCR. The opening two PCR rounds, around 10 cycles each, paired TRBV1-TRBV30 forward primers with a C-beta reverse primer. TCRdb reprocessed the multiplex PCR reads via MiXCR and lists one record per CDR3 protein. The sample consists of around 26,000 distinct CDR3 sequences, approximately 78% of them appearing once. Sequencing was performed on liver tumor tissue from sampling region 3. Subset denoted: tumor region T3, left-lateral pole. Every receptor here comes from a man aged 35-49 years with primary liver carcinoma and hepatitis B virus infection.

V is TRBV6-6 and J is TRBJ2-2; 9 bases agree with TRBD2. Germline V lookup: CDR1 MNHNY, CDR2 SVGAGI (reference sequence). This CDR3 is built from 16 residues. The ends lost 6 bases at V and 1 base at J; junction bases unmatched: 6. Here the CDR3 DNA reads TGTGCCAGCAGCTGCCTAGCGGGAATGAACACCGGGGAGCTGTTTTTT. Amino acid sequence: CASSCLAGMNTGELFF.

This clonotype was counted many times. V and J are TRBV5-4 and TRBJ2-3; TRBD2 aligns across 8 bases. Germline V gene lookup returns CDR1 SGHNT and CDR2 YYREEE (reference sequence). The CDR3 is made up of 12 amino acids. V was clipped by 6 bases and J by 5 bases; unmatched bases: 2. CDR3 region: CASKSGGDTQYF. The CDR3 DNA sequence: TGTGCCAGCAAAAGCGGGGGAGATACGCAGTATTTT.

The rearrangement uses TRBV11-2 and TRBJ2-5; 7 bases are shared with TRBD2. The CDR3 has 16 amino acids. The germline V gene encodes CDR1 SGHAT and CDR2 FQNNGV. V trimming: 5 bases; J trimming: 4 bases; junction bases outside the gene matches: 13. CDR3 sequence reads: CASSQTPGGRGETQYF. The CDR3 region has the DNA TGTGCCAGCAGCCAAACTCCTGGCGGGAGAGGAGAGACCCAGTACTTC.

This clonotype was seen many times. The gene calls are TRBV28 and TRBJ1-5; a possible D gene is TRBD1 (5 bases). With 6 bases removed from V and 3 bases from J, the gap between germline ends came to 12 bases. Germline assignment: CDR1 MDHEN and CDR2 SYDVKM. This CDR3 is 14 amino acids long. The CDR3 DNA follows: TGTGCCAGCAGAAAAGGGGAAGTCAATCAGCCCCAGCATTTT. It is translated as CASRKGEVNQPQHF.

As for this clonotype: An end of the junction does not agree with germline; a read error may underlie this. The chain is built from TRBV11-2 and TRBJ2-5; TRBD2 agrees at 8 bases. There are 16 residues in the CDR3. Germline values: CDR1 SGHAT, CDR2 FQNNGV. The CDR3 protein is CATSQTPGGGKETQYF. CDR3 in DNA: TGTGCCACCAGTCAAACTCCTGGCGGGGGGAAGGAGACCCAGTACTTT.

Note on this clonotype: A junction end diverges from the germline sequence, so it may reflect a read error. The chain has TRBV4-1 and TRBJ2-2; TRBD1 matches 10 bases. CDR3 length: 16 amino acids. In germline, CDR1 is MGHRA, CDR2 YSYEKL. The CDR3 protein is CASNDQDRGLTGELLF. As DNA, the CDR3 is TGCGCTAGCAACGATCAGGACAGGGGGTTAACCGGGGAGCTGCTTTTT.

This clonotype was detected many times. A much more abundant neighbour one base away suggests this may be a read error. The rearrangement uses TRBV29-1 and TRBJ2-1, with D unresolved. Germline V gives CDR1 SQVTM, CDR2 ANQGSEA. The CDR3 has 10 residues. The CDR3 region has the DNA TGCAGCGTTTACCGCAATGAGCGGTTCTTC. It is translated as CSVYRNERFF.

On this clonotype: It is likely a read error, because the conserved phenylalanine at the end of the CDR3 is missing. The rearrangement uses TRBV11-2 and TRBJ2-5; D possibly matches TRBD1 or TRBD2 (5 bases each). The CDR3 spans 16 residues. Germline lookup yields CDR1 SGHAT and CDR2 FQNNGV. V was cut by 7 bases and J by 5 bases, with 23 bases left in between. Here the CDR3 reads CASNQTPGEGKETQYS. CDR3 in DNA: TGTGCCAGCAACCAAACTCCTGGCGAGGGGAAGGAGACCCAGTACTCC.

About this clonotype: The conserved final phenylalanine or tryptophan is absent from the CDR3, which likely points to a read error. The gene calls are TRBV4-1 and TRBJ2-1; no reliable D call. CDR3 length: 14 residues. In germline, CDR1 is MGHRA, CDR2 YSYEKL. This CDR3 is CASSPLGNNNEQFI. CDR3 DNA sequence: TGCGCCAGCAGCCCGCTCGGTAACAACAACGAGCAGTTCATC.

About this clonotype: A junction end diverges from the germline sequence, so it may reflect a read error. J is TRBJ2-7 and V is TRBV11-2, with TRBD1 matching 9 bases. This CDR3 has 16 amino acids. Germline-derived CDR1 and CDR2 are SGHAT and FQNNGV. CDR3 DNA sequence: TGTGCCAGCAGCTTCACACAGGGGGCCATATATAACGAGGAGTACTTC. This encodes CASSFTQGAIYNEEYF.